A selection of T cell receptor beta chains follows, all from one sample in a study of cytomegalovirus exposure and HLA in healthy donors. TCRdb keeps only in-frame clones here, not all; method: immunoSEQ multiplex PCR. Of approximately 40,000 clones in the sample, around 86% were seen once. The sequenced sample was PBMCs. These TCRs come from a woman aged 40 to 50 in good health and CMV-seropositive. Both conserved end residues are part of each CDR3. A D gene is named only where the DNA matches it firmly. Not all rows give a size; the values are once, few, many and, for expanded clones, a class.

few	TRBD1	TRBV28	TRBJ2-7	CASRMTGNQQYF	TGTGCCAGCAGAATGACAGGGAATCAGCAGTACTTC
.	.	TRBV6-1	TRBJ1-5	CASSESGQNSNQPQHF	TGTGCCAGCAGTGAATCGGGACAAAATAGCAATCAGCCCCAGCATTTT
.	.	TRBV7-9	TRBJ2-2	CASSQTLERSTGELFF	TGTGCCAGCAGCCAGACCCTCGAGCGGAGCACCGGGGAGCTGTTTTTT
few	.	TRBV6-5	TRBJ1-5	CASRPSLGPQPQHF	TGTGCCAGCAGACCCTCTCTTGGGCCGCAGCCCCAGCATTTT
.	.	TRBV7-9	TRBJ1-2	CASSDPRLGDYGYTF	TGTGCCAGCAGCGACCCCAGGCTCGGGGACTATGGCTACACCTTC
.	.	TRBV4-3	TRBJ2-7	CASSQDRTYFTYEQYF	TGCGCCAGCAGCCAAGATCGAACCTATTTTACCTACGAGCAGTACTTC
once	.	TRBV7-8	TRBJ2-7	CASRSQSYEQYF	TGTGCCAGCAGGTCGCAGTCCTACGAGCAGTACTTC
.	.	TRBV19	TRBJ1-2	CASMTVDFRSYTF	TGTGCCAGTATGACAGTGGATTTTCGGAGCTACACCTTC
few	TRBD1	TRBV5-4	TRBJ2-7	CASSLKRFGTEGYEQYF	TGTGCCAGCAGCTTGAAACGGTTCGGGACAGAAGGCTACGAGCAGTACTTC
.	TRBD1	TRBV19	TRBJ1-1	CASSGTGGLAFF	TGTGCCTCATCCGGGACAGGGGGCTTAGCTTTCTTT
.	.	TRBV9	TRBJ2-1	CASSVAKGGSYNEQFF	TGTGCCAGCAGCGTAGCAAAAGGCGGGTCCTACAATGAGCAGTTCTTC
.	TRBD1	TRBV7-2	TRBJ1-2	CASSLSQGAGGYTF	TGTGCCAGCAGCTTAAGTCAGGGGGCGGGAGGCTACACCTTC
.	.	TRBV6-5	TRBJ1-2	CASSYSRVAYGYTF	TGTGCCAGCAGTTACTCGCGTGTCGCATATGGCTACACCTTC
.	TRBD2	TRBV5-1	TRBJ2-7	CASSAMTSGEQYF	TGCGCCAGCAGCGCGATGACTAGCGGCGAGCAGTACTTC
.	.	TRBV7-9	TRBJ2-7	CSSSYDTREQYF	TGTTCCAGCAGCTATGATACGCGGGAGCAGTACTTC
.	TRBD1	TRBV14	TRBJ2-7	CASRPQGAYEQYF	TGTGCCAGTAGACCCCAGGGGGCCTACGAGCAGTACTTC
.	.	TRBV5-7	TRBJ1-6	CASSLSGGSYNSPLHF	TGTGCCAGCAGCTTGTCCGGGGGCTCCTATAATTCACCCCTCCACTTT
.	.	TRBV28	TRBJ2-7	CASGTGSYEQYF	TGTGCCAGCGGAACAGGGTCCTACGAGCAGTACTTC
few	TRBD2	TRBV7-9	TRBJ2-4	CSSRGVAKNIQYF	TGTTCCAGCCGGGGGGTGGCCAAAAACATTCAGTACTTC
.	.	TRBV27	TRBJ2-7	CASRFRGAHEQYF	TGTGCCAGCCGGTTCAGGGGGGCCCACGAGCAGTACTTC
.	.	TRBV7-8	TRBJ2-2	CASSPAGWITGELFF	TGTGCCAGCAGCCCCGCGGGGTGGATCACCGGGGAGCTGTTTTTT
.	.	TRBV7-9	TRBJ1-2	CASSQGHPTNYGYTF	TGTGCCAGCAGCCAGGGACACCCTACTAACTATGGCTACACCTTC
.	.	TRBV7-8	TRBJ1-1	CASRHAGTEAFF	TGTGCCAGCCGCCACGCCGGCACTGAAGCTTTCTTT
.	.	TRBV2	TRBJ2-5	CASSEGALQETQYF	TGTGCCAGCAGTGAGGGGGCGCTCCAAGAGACCCAGTACTTC
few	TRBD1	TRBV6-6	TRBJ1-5	CASSYTGGNQPQHF	TGTGCCAGCAGTTACACAGGGGGGAATCAGCCCCAGCATTTT
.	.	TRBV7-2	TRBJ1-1	CASSLAQGLNTEAFF	TGTGCCAGCAGCTTAGCTCAGGGTTTGAACACTGAAGCTTTCTTT
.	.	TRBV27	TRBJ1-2	CATARSGTTYGYTF	TGTGCCACCGCGCGGAGTGGGACAACCTATGGCTACACCTTC
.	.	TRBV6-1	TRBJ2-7	CASRSPEVPYEQYF	TGTGCCAGCAGAAGCCCCGAAGTTCCCTACGAGCAGTACTTC
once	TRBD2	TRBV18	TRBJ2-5	CASSPGRRETQYF	TGTGCCAGCTCACCCGGGAGGCGAGAGACCCAGTACTTC
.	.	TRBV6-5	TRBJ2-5	CASSYSVPGACTQYF	TGTGCCAGCAGTTACTCCGTCCCGGGTGCGTGTACCCAGTACTTC
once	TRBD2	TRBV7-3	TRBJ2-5	CASSSNHWAAGGPEETQYF	TGTGCCAGCAGCTCCAACCATTGGGCAGCGGGGGGGCCAGAAGAGACCCAGTACTTC
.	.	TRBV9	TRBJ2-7	CASSAGHGVSSYEQYF	TGTGCCAGCAGCGCCGGACATGGGGTGAGCTCCTACGAGCAGTACTTC
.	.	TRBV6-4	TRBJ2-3	CASSPEGGAVDTQYF	TGTGCCAGCAGTCCTGAAGGGGGGGCAGTAGATACGCAGTATTTT
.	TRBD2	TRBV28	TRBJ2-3	CASSPHTLAGGVDTQYF	TGTGCCAGCAGTCCCCACACACTAGCGGGGGGGGTAGATACGCAGTATTTT
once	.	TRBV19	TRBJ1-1	CASGTGTNTEAFF	TGTGCCAGTGGTACAGGGACAAACACTGAAGCTTTCTTT
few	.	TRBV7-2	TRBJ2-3	CASSSGVSTDTQYF	TGTGCCAGCAGCTCGGGGGTTAGCACAGATACGCAGTATTTT
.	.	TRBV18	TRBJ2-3	CASSPVENTDTQYF	TGTGCCAGCTCACCGGTAGAAAACACAGATACGCAGTATTTT
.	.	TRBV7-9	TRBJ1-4	CASSPQGEKLFF	TGTGCCAGCAGCCCACAGGGTGAAAAACTGTTTTTT
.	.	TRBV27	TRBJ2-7	CASSPLYEQYF	TGTGCCAGCAGTCCTTTATACGAGCAGTACTTC
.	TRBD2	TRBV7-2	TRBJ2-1	CASSTRQSGGPSYNEQFF	TGTGCCAGCAGCACACGCCAAAGCGGGGGGCCCTCCTACAATGAGCAGTTCTTC
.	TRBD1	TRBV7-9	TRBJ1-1	CASSFRTGATEAFF	TGTGCCAGCAGCTTTCGGACAGGGGCGACTGAAGCTTTCTTT
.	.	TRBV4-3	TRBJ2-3	CASSQDPQADRDTQYF	TGCGCCAGCAGCCAAGATCCCCAGGCCGATCGAGATACGCAGTATTTT
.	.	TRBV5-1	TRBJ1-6	CASSLGSSSPLHF	TGCGCCAGCAGCTTGGGGTCGAGTTCACCCCTCCACTTT
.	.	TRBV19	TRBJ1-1	CASSIEGAMDTEAFF	TGTGCCAGTAGTATAGAGGGGGCGATGGACACTGAAGCTTTCTTT
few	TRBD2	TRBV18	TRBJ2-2	CASSREAGTSGIGELFF	TGTGCCAGCTCACGCGAAGCCGGGACTAGCGGGATCGGGGAGCTGTTTTTT
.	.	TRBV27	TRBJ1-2	CASSPRLFSYGYTF	TGTGCCAGCAGTCCGAGACTGTTTAGCTATGGCTACACCTTC
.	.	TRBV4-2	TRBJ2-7	CASSQVSESYEQYF	TGTGCCAGCAGCCAAGTGAGTGAAAGCTACGAGCAGTACTTC
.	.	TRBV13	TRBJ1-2	CASSLASPNYGYTF	TGTGCCAGCAGCTTGGCCAGTCCTAACTATGGCTACACCTTC
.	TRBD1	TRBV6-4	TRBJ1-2	CASSDSEGAIRGYTF	TGTGCCAGCAGTGACTCCGAGGGGGCGATACGCGGCTACACCTTC
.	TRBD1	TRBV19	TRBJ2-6	CASSRDRDSGANVLTF	TGTGCCAGTAGTAGGGACAGAGACTCTGGGGCCAACGTCCTGACTTTC
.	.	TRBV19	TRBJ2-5	CASSIVAQETQYF	TGTGCCAGTAGTATCGTGGCCCAAGAGACCCAGTACTTC
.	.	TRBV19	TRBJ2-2	CASSIGGHGELFF	TGTGCCAGTAGTATAGGGGGGCACGGGGAGCTGTTTTTT
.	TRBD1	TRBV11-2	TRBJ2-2	CASSYQQGAGGELFF	TGTGCCAGCAGCTACCAACAGGGGGCAGGGGGGGAGCTGTTTTTT